The present entry profiles one T cell receptor (beta chain) with its context. Antigen specificity is unknown. The sample comes from a study of OX40 agonist ivuxolimab in advanced cancers. Looking at the study overall: Intravenous ivuxolimab was administered to patients every 2 weeks at 0.01 to 10 mg/kg. Overall study findings and caveats: Also present in some nonresponders was a low level of normalized T-cell clonal expansion. More expanded clones were seen, on average, in CD8+ T cells than in CD4+.

Assay: immunoSEQ multiplex PCR; the TCRdb copy retains only in-frame clones and omits some. The sample records about 89,000 clones, about 88% being singletons. People who had autoimmune disease history or systemic immunosuppression were excluded. This CDR3 spans 15 amino acids. Per germline, CDR1 SGHTA and CDR2 FQGTGA. V dropped 5 bases and J dropped 5 bases, with 15 bases sitting between them. The material sequenced was CD4+ or CD8+ T cells sorted from blood, taken in a trial of the OX40 agonist ivuxolimab. The sequence derives from an adult with an advanced solid tumor such as melanoma, head and neck, liver or kidney cancer. The chain links TRBV7-3 to TRBJ2-2; D is undetermined. The CDR3 reads CASSPIPGQTGELFF. In nucleotides, the CDR3 is TGTGCCAGCAGCCCCATCCCCGGGCAAACCGGGGAGCTGTTTTTT.